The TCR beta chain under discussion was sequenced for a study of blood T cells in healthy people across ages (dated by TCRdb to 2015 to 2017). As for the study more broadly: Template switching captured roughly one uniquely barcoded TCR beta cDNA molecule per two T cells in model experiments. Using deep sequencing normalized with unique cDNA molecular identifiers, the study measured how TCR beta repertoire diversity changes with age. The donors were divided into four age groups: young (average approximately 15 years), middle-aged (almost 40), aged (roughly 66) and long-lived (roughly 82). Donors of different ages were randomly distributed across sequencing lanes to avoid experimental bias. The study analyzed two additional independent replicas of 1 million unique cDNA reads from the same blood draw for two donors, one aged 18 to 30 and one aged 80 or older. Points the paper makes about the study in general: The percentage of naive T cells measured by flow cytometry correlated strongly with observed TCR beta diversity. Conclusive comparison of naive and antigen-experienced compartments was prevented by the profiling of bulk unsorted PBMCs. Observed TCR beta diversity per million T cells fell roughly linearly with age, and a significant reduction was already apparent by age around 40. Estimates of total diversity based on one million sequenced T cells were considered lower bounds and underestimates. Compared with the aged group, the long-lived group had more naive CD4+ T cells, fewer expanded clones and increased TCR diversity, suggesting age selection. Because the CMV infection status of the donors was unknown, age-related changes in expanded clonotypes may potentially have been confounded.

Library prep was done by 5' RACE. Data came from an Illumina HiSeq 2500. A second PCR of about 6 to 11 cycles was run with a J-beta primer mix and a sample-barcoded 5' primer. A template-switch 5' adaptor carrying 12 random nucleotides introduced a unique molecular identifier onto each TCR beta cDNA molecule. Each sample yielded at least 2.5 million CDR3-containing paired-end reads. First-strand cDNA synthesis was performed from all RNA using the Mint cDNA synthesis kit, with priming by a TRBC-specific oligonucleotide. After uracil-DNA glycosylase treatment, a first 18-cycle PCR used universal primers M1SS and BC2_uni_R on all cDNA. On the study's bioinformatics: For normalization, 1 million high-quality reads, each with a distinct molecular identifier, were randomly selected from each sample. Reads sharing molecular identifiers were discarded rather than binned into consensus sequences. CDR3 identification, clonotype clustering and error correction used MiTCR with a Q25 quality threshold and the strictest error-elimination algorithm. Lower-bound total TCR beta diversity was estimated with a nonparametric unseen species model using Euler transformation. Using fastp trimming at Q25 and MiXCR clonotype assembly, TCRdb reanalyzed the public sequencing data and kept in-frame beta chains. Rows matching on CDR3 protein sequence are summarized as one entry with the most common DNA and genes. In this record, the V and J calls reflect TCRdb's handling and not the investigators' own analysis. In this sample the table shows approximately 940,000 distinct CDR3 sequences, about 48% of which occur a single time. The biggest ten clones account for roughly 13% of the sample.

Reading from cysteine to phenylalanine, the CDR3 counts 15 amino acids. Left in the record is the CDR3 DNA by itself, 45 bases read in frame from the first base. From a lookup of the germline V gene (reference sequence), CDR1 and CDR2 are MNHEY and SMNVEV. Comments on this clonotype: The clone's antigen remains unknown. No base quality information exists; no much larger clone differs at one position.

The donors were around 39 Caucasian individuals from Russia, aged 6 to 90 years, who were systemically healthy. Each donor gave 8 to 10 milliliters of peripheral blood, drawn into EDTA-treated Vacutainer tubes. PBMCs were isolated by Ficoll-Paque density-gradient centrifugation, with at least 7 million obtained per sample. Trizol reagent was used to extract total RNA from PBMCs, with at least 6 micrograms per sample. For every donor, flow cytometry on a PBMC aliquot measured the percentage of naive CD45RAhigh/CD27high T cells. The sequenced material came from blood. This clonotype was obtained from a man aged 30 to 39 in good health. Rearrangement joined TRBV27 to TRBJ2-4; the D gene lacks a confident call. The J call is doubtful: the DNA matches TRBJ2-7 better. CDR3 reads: CASSLSVAKAGEQYF. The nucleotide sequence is TGTGCCAGCAGTTTATCAGTAGCTAAGGCAGGCGAGCAGTACTTC.